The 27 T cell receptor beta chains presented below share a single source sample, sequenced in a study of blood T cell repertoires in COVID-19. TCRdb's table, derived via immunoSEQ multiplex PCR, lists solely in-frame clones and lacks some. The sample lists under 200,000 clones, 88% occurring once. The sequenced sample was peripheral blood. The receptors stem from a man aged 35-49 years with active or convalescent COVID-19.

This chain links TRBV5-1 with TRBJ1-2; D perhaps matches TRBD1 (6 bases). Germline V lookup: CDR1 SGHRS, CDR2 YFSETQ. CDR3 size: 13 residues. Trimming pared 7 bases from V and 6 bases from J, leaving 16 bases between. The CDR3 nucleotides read TGCGCCAGCCAACAGGGCTTCGGCGATGGCTACACCTTC. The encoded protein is CASQQGFGDGYTF.

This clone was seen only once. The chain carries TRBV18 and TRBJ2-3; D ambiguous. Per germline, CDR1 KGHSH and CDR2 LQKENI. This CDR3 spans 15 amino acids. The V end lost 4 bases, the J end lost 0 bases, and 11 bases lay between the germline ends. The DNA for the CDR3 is TGTGCCAGCTCACGACTGGCGTCTAGCACAGATACGCAGTATTTT. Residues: CASSRLASSTDTQYF. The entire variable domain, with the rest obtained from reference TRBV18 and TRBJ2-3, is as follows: NAGVMQNPRHLVRRRGQEARLRCSPMKGHSHVYWYRQLPEEGLKFMVYLQKENIIDESGMPKERFSAEFPKEGPSILRIQQVVRGDSAAYFCASSRLASSTDTQYFGPGTRLTVL.

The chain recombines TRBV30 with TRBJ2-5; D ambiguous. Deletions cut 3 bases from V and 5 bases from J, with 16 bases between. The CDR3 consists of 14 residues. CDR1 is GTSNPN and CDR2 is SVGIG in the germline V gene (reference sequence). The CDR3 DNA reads TGTGCCTGGAGAAAATACCCGGTCCGGGAGACCCAGTACTTC. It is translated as CAWRKYPVRETQYF.

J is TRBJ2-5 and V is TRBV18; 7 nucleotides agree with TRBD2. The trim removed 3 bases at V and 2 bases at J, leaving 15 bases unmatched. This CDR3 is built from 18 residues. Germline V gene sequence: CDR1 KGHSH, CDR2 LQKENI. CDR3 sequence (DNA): TGTGCCAGCTCACCCCGTTTCGTTCCCGCGGGGGAGCAAGAGACCCAGTACTTC. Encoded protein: CASSPRFVPAGEQETQYF.

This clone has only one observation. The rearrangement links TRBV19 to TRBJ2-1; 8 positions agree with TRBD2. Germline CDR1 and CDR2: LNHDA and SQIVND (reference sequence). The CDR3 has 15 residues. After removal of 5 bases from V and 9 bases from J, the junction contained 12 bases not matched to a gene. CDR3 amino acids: CASSWGGRSGSEQFF. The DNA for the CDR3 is TGTGCCAGTAGTTGGGGCGGGAGGTCCGGGAGTGAGCAGTTCTTC.

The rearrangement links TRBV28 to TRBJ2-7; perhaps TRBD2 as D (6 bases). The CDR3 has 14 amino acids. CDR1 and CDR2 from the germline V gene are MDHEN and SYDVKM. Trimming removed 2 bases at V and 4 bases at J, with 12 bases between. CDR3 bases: TGTGCCAGCAGTTTAAGGGGAGGTTGGTACGAGCAGTACTTC. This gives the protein CASSLRGGWYEQYF.

Here the CDR3 reads CASIFGQVAFF. CDR3 nucleotide sequence: TGCGCCAGCATATTTGGGCAGGTGGCTTTCTTT. The chain couples TRBV5-1 to TRBJ1-1; D gene ambiguous. V gave up 6 bases and J gave up 11 bases, with 14 bases separating them. The length of the CDR3 is 11 residues. The germline CDR1 and CDR2 sequences are SGHRS and YFSETQ.

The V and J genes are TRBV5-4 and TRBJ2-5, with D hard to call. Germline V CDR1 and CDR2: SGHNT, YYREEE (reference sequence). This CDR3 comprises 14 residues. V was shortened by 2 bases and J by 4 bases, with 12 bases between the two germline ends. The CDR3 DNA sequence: TGTGCCAGCAGCTTACTTCTCTCCCCAGAGACCCAGTACTTC. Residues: CASSLLLSPETQYF.

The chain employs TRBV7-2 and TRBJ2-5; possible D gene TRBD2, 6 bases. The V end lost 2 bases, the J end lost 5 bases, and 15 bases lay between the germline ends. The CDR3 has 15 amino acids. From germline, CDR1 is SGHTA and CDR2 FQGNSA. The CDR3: CASSLWGSREETQYF. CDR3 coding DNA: TGTGCCAGCAGCTTATGGGGTAGCCGGGAGGAGACCCAGTACTTC.

This CDR3 is CATSEGTTTSTDTQYF. The CDR3 nucleotides read TGTGCCACCAGTGAAGGTACTACGACTAGCACAGATACGCAGTATTTT. This rearrangement joins TRBV24-1 to TRBJ2-3; the D is unclear. Trimming shortened V by 4 bases and J by 0 bases, and 13 bases separated the two germline ends. Per germline, CDR1 KGHDR and CDR2 SFDVKD. The CDR3 is 16 residues long.

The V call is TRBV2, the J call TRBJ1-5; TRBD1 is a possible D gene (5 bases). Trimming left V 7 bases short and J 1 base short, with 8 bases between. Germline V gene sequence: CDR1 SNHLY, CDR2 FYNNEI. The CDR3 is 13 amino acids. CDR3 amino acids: CASTGVSNQPQHF. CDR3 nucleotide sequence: TGTGCCAGCACGGGGGTAAGCAATCAGCCCCAGCATTTT.

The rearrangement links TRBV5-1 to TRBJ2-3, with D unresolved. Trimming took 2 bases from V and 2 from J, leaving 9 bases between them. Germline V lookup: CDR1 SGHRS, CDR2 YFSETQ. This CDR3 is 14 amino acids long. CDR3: CASSFTQTTDTQYF. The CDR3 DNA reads TGCGCCAGCAGCTTCACACAGACCACAGATACGCAGTATTTT. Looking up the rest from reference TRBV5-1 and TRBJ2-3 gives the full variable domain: KAGVTQTPRYLIKTRGQQVTLSCSPISGHRSVSWYQQTPGQGLQFLFEYFSETQRNKGNFPGRFSGRQFSNSRSEMNVSTLELGDSALYLCASSFTQTTDTQYFGPGTRLTVL.

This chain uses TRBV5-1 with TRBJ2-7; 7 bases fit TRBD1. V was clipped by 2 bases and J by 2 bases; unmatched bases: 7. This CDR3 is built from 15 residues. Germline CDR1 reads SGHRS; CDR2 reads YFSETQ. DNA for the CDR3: TGCGCCAGCAGCTTAAACAGGGGAATGGCCTACGAGCAGTACTTC. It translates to CASSLNRGMAYEQYF.

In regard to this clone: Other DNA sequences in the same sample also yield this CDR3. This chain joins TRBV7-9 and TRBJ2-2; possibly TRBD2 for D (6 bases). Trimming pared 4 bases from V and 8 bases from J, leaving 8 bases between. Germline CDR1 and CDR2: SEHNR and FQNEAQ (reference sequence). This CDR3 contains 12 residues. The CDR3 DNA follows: TGTGCCAGCAGCTCCAGCGGGGGGGAGCTGTTTTTT. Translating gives CASSSSGGELFF. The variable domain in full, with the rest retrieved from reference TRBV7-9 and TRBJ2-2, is DTGVSQNPRHKITKRGQNVTFRCDPISEHNRLYWYRQTLGQGPEFLTYFQNEAQLEKSRLLSDRFSAERPKGSFSTLEIQRTEQGDSAMYLCASSSSGGELFFGEGSRLTVL.

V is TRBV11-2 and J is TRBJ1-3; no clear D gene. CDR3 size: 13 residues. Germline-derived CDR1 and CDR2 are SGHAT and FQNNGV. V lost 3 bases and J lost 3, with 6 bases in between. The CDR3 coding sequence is TGTGCCAGCAGCTTCAACTATGGAAACACCATATATTTT. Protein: CASSFNYGNTIYF. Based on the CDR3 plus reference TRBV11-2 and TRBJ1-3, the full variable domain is EAGVAQSPRYKIIEKRQSVAFWCNPISGHATLYWYQQILGQGPKLLIQFQNNGVVDDSQLPKDRFSAERLKGVDSTLKIQPAKLEDSAVYLCASSFNYGNTIYFGEGSWLTVV.

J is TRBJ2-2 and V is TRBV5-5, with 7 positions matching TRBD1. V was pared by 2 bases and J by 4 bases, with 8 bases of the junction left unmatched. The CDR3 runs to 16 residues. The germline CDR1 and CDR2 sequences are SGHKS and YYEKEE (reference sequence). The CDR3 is CASSFQTGASTGELFF. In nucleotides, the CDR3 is TGTGCCAGCAGCTTTCAAACAGGGGCCTCCACCGGGGAGCTGTTTTTT. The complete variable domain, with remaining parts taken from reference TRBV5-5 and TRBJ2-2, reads DAGVTQSPTHLIKTRGQQVTLRCSPISGHKSVSWYQQVLGQGPQFIFQYYEKEERGRGNFPDRFSARQFPNYSSELNVNALLLGDSALYLCASSFQTGASTGELFFGEGSRLTVL.

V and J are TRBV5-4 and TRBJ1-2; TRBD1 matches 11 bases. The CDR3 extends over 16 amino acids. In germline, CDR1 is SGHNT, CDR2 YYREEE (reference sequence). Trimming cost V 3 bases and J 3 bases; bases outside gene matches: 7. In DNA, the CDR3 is TGTGCCAGCAGCTCACCGCGGGACAGGGGGTACTATGGCTACACCTTC. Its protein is CASSSPRDRGYYGYTF.

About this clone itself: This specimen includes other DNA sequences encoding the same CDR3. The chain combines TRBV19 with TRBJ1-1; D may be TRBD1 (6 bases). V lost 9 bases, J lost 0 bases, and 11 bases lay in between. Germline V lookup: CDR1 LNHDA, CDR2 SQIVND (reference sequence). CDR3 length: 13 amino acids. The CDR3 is CASLDRMNTEAFF. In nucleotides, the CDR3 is TGTGCCAGCCTAGACAGGATGAACACTGAAGCTTTCTTT.

The CDR3 coding sequence is TGTGCCAGCAGCTCGGCAGGGGGTCCCCAAGAGACCCAGTACTTC. Protein sequence: CASSSAGGPQETQYF. This chain joins TRBV11-2 and TRBJ2-5; 7 positions match TRBD1. Trimming took 4 bases from V and 1 from J; bases not matched to a gene: 6. This CDR3 region has 15 residues. Germline V gives CDR1 SGHAT, CDR2 FQNNGV.

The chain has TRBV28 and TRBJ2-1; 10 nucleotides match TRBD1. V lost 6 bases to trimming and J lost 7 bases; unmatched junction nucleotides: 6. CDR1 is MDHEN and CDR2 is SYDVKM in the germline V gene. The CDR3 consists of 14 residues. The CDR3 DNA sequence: TGTGCCAGCAGCGGACAGGGGGATTGGAATGAGCAGTTCTTC. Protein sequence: CASSGQGDWNEQFF.

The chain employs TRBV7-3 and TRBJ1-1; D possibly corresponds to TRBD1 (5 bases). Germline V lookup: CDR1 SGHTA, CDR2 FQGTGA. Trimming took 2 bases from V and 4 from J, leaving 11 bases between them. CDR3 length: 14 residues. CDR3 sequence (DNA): TGTGCCAGCAGCTTACTAGGGGAGGGCACTGAAGCTTTCTTT. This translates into CASSLLGEGTEAFF.

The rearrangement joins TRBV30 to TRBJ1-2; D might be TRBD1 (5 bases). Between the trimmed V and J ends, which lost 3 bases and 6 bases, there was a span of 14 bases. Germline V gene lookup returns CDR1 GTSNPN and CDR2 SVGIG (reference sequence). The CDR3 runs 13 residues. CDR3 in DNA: TGTGCCTGGAGCCCACTGACAGTAGATGGCTACACCTTC. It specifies CAWSPLTVDGYTF.

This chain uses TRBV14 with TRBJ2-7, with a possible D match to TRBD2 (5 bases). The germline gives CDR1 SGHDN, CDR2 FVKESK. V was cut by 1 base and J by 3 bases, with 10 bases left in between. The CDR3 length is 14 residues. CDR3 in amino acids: CASSQGRGLYEQYF. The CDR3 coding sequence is TGTGCCAGCAGCCAAGGACGGGGTCTCTACGAGCAGTACTTC. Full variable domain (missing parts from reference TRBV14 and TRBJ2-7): EAGVTQFPSHSVIEKGQTVTLRCDPISGHDNLYWYRRVMGKEIKFLLHFVKESKQDESGMPNNRFLAERTGGTYSTLKVQPAELEDSGVYFCASSQGRGLYEQYFGPGTRLTVT.

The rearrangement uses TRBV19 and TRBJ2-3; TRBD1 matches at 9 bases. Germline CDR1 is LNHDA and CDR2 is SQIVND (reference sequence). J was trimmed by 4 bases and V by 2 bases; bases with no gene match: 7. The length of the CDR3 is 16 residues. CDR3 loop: CASSIITGGKADTQYF. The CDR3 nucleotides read TGTGCCAGTAGTATAATCACAGGGGGCAAAGCAGATACGCAGTATTTT. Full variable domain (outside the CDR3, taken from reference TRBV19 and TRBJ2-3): DGGITQSPKYLFRKEGQNVTLSCEQNLNHDAMYWYRQDPGQGLRLIYYSQIVNDFQKGDIAEGYSVSREKKESFPLTVTSAQKNPTAFYLCASSIITGGKADTQYFGPGTRLTVL.

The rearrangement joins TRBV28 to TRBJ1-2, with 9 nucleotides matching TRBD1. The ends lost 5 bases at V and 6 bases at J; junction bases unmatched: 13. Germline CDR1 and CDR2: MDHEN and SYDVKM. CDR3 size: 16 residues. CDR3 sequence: CASSPVRDRDSHGYTF. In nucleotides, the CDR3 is TGTGCCAGCAGTCCTGTCCGGGACAGGGATTCACATGGCTACACCTTC.

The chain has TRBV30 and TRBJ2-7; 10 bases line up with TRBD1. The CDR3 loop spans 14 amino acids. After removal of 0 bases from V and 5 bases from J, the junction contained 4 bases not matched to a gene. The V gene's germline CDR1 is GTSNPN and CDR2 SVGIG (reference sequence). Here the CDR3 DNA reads TGTGCCTGGAGTGTATCGACAGGGGGCCACGAGCAGTACTTC. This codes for CAWSVSTGGHEQYF.

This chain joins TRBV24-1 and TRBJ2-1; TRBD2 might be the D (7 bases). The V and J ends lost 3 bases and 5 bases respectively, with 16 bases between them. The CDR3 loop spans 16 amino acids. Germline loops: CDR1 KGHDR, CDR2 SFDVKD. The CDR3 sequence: CATSDVSSGDNNEQFF. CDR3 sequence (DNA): TGTGCCACCAGTGATGTATCGAGCGGGGACAACAATGAGCAGTTCTTC.